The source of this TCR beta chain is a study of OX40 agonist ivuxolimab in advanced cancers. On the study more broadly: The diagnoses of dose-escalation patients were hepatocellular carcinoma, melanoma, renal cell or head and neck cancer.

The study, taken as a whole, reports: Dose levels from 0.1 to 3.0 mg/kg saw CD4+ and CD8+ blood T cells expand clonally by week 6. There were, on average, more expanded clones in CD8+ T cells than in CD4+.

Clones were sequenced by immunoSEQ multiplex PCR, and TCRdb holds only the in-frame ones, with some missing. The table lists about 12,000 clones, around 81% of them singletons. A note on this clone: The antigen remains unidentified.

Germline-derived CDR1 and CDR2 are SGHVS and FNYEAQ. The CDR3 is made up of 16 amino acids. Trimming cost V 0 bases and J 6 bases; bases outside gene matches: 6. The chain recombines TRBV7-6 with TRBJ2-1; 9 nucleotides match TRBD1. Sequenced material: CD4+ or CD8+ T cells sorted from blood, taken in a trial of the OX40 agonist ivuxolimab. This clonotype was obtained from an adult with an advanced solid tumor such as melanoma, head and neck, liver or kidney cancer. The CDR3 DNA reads TGTGCCAGCAGCTTAGCGGGGACAGGGTTAGGCAATGAGCAGTTCTTC. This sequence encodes CASSLAGTGLGNEQFF. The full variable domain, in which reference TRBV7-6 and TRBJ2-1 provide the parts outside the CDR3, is GAGVSQSPRYKVTKRGQDVALRCDPISGHVSLYWYRQALGQGPEFLTYFNYEAQQDKSGLPNDRFSAERPEGSISTLTIQRTEQRDSAMYRCASSLAGTGLGNEQFFGPGTRLTVL.